What follows describes a single TCR beta chain. The target of this receptor is not known. The input lacks base qualities; no much larger clone sits a single base away. This entry is derived from a study of Graves' ophthalmopathy and Graves' hyperthyroidism (dated by TCRdb to the late 2010s). The study in broad terms: Hyperthyroidism was considered stable if no progression to ophthalmopathy occurred within 18 months of follow-up. A discovery set of 100 patients (43 ophthalmopathy, 55 to 65 stable hyperthyroidism) was enrolled to explore V-J signatures distinguishing ophthalmopathy from hyperthyroidism. Following sampling, methimazole starting at 30 mg daily was administered to hyperthyroidism patients, and high-dose intravenous methylprednisolone was administered to ophthalmopathy patients. In total, 135 blood samples were TCR-sequenced: around 42 ophthalmopathy, some 75 hyperthyroidism and roughly 17 hyperthyroidism-to-ophthalmopathy patients. TCR beta repertoire signatures were used to distinguish Graves' ophthalmopathy from Graves' hyperthyroidism and to predict progression to ophthalmopathy. An independent validation cohort comprised roughly 20 hyperthyroidism patients and 15 to 17 patients who later progressed from hyperthyroidism to ophthalmopathy. In more than five hyperthyroidism patients, the T-cell repertoires found in thyroid tissue were compared with those found in blood.

Study-wide findings and limitations: The 13-signature model separated ophthalmopathy from stable hyperthyroidism with approximately 90% sensitivity and about 81% specificity in cross-validation, and 80%/75% in the test set. In validation, the model predicted ophthalmopathy progression with more than 55% sensitivity and 72.22% specificity; roughly 12 predicted patients were CT-confirmed with GO in a median of about 7.1 months. Most expanded thyroid clonotypes with a frequency above 0.001 also appeared in blood, which suggests that blood repertoires may reflect the immune response in the thyroid. Sample size was not statistically predetermined, and group allocation was not concealed from the investigators.

Deletion took 0 bases off V and 1 base off J, with a span of 6 bases between the germline ends. For CDR1 and CDR2, the germline V gene (reference sequence) lists GTSNPN and SVGIG. From the cysteine through the phenylalanine, the CDR3 covers 13 amino acids. This entry keeps only the CDR3 DNA: 39 bases, framed from base 1. Patients with hyperthyroidism were aged 18 to 65 years, had been newly diagnosed, and had a disease duration of less than 2 months. Anyone with other autoimmune diseases, uncontrolled infections, pregnancy or lactation was excluded from the study. Diagnosis was based on clinical symptoms, serum thyroxine, TRAb, thyroid ultrasound and orbital computed tomography. Total RNA was extracted using Trizol reagent, and RNA quality was checked on an Agilent 2100 Bioanalyzer. For repertoire sequencing, TCR beta CDR3 regions were amplified from RNA transcripts. HTBI primers and the Qiagen OneStep RT-PCR kit were used in a first-round RT-PCR, which was followed by a second-round multiplex PCR, size selection and purification. Libraries were sequenced paired-end with 100 bp reads on an Illumina HiSeq2000. Regarding the original processing steps: SOAPnuke was used for read processing, and reads with adapters, uncalled bases, a mean Phred below 15, or no exact constant-primer or identifier match were discarded. High-quality paired reads were merged with COPE v1.2.5. Each unique nucleotide sequence was defined as a clonotype, and clonotypes were aligned to IMGT TRB V, D and J references with MiTCR v1.1. The analysis was limited to V-J combinations with a frequency above 0.0001, which together covered about 99% of repertoires. A TCR clonal expansion and chaos score per V-J combination was defined as the ratio of F50 clonal expansion to chaos observed in the TCRdist matrix. Welch's t-statistics and random forest were used to narrow the features down to 13 V-J combinations, which were then fed into a naive Bayes classifier. The Morisita-Horn index was used to measure how similar the thyroid and blood repertoires were. TCRdb's own reprocessing of the public reads used fastp at Q25 and MiXCR and kept productive beta chains. Under each unique CDR3 protein, matching rows form one entry showing the most common genes and DNA. It is TCRdb's table, rather than the study itself, that gives the V and J calls and clone size. The sample data list about 600,000 distinct CDR3 sequences, and under 45% of these were observed just once. The leading ten clones occupy about 4% of the sample.

The TCR sequence derives from an adult man with Graves' hyperthyroidism. The V and J genes are TRBV30 and TRBJ1-1, with no confident D gene call. The sequencing sample was made of peripheral blood or thyroid tissue (not recorded which). The CDR3 region reads CAWSVMGNTEAFF. DNA sequence: TGTGCCTGGAGTGTAATGGGGAACACTGAAGCTTTCTTT.